This T cell receptor (beta chain) was documented in a study of blood T cell repertoires in COVID-19 (dated by TCRdb to between 2020 and 2021). About the full investigation: Collaborator samples came from the United States, Italy and Spain and covered acute and convalescent phases of COVID-19. Where HLA class I and class II types were available, the types were taken from metadata supplied by the sample provider, not from assay-based typing. The samples were drawn from two sources: the first 160 participants of the ongoing ImmuneRACE study, and fewer than 1,500 subjects contributed by 6 global collaborators. Nearly every sample came with metadata listing a de-identified subject ID, COVID-19 status, age in years and sex. Subjects who had been exposed to COVID-19, were actively infected with it, or had recovered from it provided the deeply sampled blood TCRbeta repertoires that made up the dataset. The prospective study material was composed of cDNA or gDNA derived from T cells, B-cell-depleted T cells, or PBMCs. A freely available public database, intended as a resource for researchers studying the immune response to SARS-CoV-2, is where the repertoires were released.

The immunoSEQ Assay, a bias-controlled multiplex PCR, was used to amplify TCRbeta CDR3 regions from genomic DNA. In the paper's pipeline: Within the assay, amplification of reference gene primers was used to estimate how many nucleated cells each sample contained. To quantify the absolute abundance of each unique TCRbeta CDR3 rearrangement, sequence reads were collapsed and filtered. For each sample, productive Simpson clonality was calculated as the square root of Simpson's diversity index across productive rearrangements. TCRdb obtained this table from immuneACCESS and retained in-frame rearrangements with V and J assigned. These tables miss some clones; where compared with another copy, unresolved V genes account for less than half of the shortfall, and the remainder is unexplained. That table is the source of V, J and clone size, and D and trimming were worked out from the DNA. For this sample there are 200,000 to 300,000 clones; 83% appear just once. Roughly 5.5% of the sample is taken by the ten largest.

Collaborating institutions collected whole blood in K2EDTA tubes following their own protocols. For TCRbeta analysis, collaborator samples were shipped as frozen whole blood, as isolated PBMCs, or as DNA extracted from either sample type. What the study reported, not specific to this receptor: How much clinical and demographic metadata was included differed by source and by participant, and the metadata was provided uncurated.

Based on the germline V gene, the CDR1 and CDR2 sequences are SGHAT and FQNNGV. Its CDR3 holds 14 amino acids, cysteine through phenylalanine. Of all the DNA, just the CDR3 is kept, 42 bases in frame from base 1. Here V drops 7 bases and J drops 7 bases, and the junction holds 9 bases not matched to any gene. For this clone: The antigen it recognizes is unknown. One base away there is no much larger clone; base qualities are not given.

This TCR came from a human donor in a cohort sampled during active COVID-19. Here the chain combines TRBV11-2 and TRBJ2-1; TRBD2 lines up with 8 middle nucleotides. Sample: peripheral blood. For the CDR3, the sequence is CASTPLSGGNEQFF. The DNA sequence follows: TGTGCCAGCACCCCCCTGTCGGGAGGGAATGAGCAGTTCTTC. The CDR3, completed at both ends by the reference TRBV11-2 and TRBJ2-1 genes, gives the full variable domain EAGVAQSPRYKIIEKRQSVAFWCNPISGHATLYWYQQILGQGPKLLIQFQNNGVVDDSQLPKDRFSAERLKGVDSTLKIQPAKLEDSAVYLCASTPLSGGNEQFFGPGTRLTVL.